The clone carrying this T cell receptor beta chain has a single count. What it recognizes is unknown. This specimen belongs to a study of T cell responses to AZD1222 COVID-19 vaccine. Regarding the study as a whole: Spike-specific TCR breadth and depth grew following two AZD1222 doses. Scientists sampled the repertoires only once the peak T cell response had passed.

Generated by immunoSEQ multiplex PCR, the TCRdb table keeps only in-frame clones and is missing some. The profile shows 150,000 to 200,000 clones, roughly 88% of them singletons. Germline V gene sequence: CDR1 SNHLY, CDR2 FYNNEI. The CDR3 has 14 residues. Trimming took 7 bases from V and 2 from J; bases not matched to a gene: 5. The V gene is TRBV2, the J gene TRBJ1-3, with 7 bases fitting TRBD1. This receptor was obtained from an adult who received the AZD1222 COVID-19 vaccine. The source material was peripheral blood, sampled 28 days after the second AZD1222 dose. CDR3 sequence reads: CASTRQGAGNTIYF. In DNA form, the CDR3 reads TGTGCCAGCACGAGACAGGGAGCTGGAAACACCATATATTTT.